This T cell receptor (beta chain) was sequenced for a study of T cells after yellow fever vaccination. Germline CDR1 reads WSHSY; CDR2 reads SAAADI. The CDR3 is 16 residues long. The V gene lost 7 bases and the J gene lost 4 bases, with 22 bases spanning the gap. This clonotype was counted only a few times. TCRdb passed the 5' RACE reads through MiXCR, listing each CDR3 protein once. The data show 350,000 to 450,000 distinct CDR3 sequences, under 20% seen once. The source was PBMCs, collected before the yellow fever booster vaccination. The TCR comes from a man aged 18 to 30 who received the YFV17D yellow fever vaccine. The rearrangement joins TRBV10-2 to TRBJ1-2, with a tentative D call TRBD1 (6 bases). The CDR3: CASTSTGGGGVYGYTF. The CDR3 bases are TGCGCCAGCACTTCGACAGGAGGCGGAGGCGTCTATGGCTACACCTTC.